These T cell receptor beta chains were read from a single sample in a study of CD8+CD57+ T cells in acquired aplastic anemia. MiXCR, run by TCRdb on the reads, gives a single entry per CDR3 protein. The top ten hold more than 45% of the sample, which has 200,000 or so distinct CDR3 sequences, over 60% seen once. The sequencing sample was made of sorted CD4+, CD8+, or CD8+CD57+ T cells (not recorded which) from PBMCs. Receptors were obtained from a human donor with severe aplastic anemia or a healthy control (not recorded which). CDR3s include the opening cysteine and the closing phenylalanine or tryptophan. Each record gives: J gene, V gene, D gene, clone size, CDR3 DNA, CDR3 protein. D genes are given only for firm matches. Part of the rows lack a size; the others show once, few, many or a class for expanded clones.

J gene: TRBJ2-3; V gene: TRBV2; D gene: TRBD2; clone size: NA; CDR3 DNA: TGTGCCAGTACCGGGACTAGCGGCACAGATACGCAGTATTTT; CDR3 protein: CASTGTSGTDTQYF
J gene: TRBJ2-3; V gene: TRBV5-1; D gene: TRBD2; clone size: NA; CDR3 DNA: TGCGCCAGCAGCCCTGGCCTAGCGGGAGGGGGAAGTTCAGATACGCAGTATTTT; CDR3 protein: CASSPGLAGGGSSDTQYF
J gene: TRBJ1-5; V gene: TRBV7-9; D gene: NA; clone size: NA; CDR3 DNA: TGTGCCAGCAGCGCTTTTAGCAATCAGCCCCAGCATTTT; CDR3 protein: CASSAFSNQPQHF
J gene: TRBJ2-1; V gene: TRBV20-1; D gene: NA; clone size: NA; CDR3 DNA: TGCAGTGCCCCCCGGGGGGCGACAGGGAGCTCCTACAATGAGCAGTTCTTC; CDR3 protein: CSAPRGATGSSYNEQFF
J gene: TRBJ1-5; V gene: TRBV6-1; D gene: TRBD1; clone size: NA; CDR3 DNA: TGTGCCGCGCGACAGGGGGCCGGGTCCCAGCATTTT; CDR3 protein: CAARQGAGSQHF
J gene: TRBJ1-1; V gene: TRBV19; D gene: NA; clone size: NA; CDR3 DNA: TGTGCCAGTAGTACACAGGGTATTGGCACTGAAGCTTTCTTT; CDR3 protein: CASSTQGIGTEAFF
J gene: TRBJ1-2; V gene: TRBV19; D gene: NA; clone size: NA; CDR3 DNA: TGCGCCAGTAGTATAGTTGGGAGCGACTATGGCTACACCTTC; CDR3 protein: CASSIVGSDYGYTF
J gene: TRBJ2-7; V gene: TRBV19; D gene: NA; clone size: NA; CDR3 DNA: TGTGCCAGTAGCCACCCGGCAGGGTCAGTCTACGAGCAGTACTTC; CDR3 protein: CASSHPAGSVYEQYF
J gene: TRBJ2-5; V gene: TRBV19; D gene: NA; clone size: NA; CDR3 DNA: TGTGCCAGTGGTATAGTATTGAATACAGAGACCCAGTACTTC; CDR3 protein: CASGIVLNTETQYF
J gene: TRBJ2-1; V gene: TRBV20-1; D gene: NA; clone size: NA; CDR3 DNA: TGCAGTGCTAGATCGGGGGCGACGATTCAGCAGTTCTTC; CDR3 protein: CSARSGATIQQFF
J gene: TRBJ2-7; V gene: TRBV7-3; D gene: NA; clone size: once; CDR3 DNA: TGTGCCAGCAGCTTCACTGAGACCTACGAGCAGTACTTC; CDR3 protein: CASSFTETYEQYF
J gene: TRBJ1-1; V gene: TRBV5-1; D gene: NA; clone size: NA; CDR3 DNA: TGCGCCAGCAGCTTGCAGGGCGGCACTGAAGCTTTCTTT; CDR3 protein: CASSLQGGTEAFF
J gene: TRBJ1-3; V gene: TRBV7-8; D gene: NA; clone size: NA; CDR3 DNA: TGTGCCAGCAGCTTAACAGGCTCAGTCGGGACCACCATATATTTT; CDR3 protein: CASSLTGSVGTTIYF
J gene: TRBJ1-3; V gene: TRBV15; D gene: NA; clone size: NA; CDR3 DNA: TGTGCGCGGTGGGGCTACTCTGGAAACACCATATATTTT; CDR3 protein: CARWGYSGNTIYF
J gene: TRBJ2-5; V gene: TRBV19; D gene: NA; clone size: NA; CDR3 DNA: TGTGCCAGTAGTAACTTGGGCGGGGCACCCCAAGAGACCCAGTACTTC; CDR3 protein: CASSNLGGAPQETQYF
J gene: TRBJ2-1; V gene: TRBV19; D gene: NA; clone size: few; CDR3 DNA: TGTGCCAGTAGTATGGGCCTCGAGCAGTTCTTC; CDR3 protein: CASSMGLEQFF
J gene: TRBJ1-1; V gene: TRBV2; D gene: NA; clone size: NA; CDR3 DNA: TGTGCCAGCAGTGACCCCTGGAAGAACACTGAAGCTTTCTTT; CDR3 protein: CASSDPWKNTEAFF
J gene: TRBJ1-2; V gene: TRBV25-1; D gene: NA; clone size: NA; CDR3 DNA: TGTGCCAGCACCGAGGGAGATCGTTTTAATGGCTACACCTTC; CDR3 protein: CASTEGDRFNGYTF
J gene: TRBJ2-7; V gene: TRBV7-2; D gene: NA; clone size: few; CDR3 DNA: TGTGCCAGCAGTGGCCCGGGCCTCACTTCCTACGAGCAGTACTTC; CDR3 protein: CASSGPGLTSYEQYF
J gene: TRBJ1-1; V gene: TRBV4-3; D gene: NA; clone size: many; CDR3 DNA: TGCGCCAGCAGCCAAGAGGTCCACCTGAACACTGAAGCTTTCTTT; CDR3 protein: CASSQEVHLNTEAFF
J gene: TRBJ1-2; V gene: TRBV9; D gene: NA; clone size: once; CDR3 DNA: TGTGCCAGCAGCGTAGTCGGCAGGGAGTATAACTATGGCTACACCTTC; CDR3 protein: CASSVVGREYNYGYTF
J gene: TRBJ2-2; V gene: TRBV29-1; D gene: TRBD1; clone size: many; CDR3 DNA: TGCAGCGTGGTAACAGGGGGCCGGACCGGGGAGCTGTTTTTT; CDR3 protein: CSVVTGGRTGELFF
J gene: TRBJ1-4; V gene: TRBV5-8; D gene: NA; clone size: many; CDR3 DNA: TGTGCCAGCAGCTTGGGTGGGGGGGAGGCGGAAAAACTGTTTTTT; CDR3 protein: CASSLGGGEAEKLFF
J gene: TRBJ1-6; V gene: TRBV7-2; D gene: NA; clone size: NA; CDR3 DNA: TGTGCCAGCAGCCCTGGGCCGGGAGGGGGTTCACCCCTCCACTTT; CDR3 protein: CASSPGPGGGSPLHF
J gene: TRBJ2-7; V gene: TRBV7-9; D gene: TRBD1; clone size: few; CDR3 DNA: TGTGCCAGCAGCTTAGAAGGGGGCTTGACGACCTACGAGCAGTACTTC; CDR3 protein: CASSLEGGLTTYEQYF
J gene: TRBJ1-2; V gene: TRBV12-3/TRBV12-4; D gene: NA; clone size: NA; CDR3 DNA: TGTGCCAGCAGTTTATTTCGGGGGGTTAGCTACACCTTC; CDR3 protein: CASSLFRGVSYTF
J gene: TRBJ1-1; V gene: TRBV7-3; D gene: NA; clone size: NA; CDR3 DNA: TGTGCCAGCAGCTTAGGATACGGGGGCCCTTTCTTT; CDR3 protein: CASSLGYGGPFF
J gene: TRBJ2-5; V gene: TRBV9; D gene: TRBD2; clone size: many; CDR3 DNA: TGTGCCAGCAGCGTAGACCCGGGGGGTTCTGAGACCCAGTACTTC; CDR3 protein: CASSVDPGGSETQYF
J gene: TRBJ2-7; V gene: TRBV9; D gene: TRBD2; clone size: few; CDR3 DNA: TGTGCCAGCAGCGTTGAAACTAGCGGTCCCTACGAGCAGTACTTC; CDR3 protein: CASSVETSGPYEQYF
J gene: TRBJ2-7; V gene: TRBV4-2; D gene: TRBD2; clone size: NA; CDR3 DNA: TGTGCCAGTAGCCATCCGACTAGCGGAGGAAACTACGAGCAGTACTTC; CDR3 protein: CASSHPTSGGNYEQYF
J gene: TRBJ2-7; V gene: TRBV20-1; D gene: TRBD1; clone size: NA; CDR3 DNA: TGCAGTGCTATCGGGGACAGGTCAGCCTACGAGCAGTACTTC; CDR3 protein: CSAIGDRSAYEQYF
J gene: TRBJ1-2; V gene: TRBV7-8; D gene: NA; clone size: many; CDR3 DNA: TGTGCCAGCAGCTTCAGCGAGTTCGCCGGGTATGGCTACACCTTC; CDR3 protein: CASSFSEFAGYGYTF
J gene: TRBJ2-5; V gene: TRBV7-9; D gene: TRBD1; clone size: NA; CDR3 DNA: TGTGCCAGCAGTTCCCCGGGACAGGGGGCATGGGAGACCCAGTACTTC; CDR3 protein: CASSSPGQGAWETQYF
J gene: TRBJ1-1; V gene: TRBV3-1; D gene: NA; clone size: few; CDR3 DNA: TGTGCCAGCAGCCAAGGATTGACGGACCCGAACACTGAAGCTTTCTTT; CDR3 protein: CASSQGLTDPNTEAFF
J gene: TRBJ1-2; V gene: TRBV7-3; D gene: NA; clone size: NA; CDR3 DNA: TGTGCCAGCAGCTTCGGGGTCGGGGGCGGCTACACCTTC; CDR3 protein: CASSFGVGGGYTF
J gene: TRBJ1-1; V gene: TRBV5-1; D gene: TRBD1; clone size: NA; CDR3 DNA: TGCGCCAGCAGCTGGGGAGGGGGCTTGAACACTGAAGCTTTCTTT; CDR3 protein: CASSWGGGLNTEAFF
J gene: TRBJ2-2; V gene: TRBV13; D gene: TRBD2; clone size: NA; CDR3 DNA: TGCGCCAGCAGCTTGAGTAGTGGGACTAGCAACACCGGGGAGCTGTTTTTT; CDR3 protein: CASSLSSGTSNTGELFF
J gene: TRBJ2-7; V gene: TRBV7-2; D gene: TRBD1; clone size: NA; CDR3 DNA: TGTGCCAGCAGCAAACAGGGGCCAGCCTCCTACGAGCAGTACTTC; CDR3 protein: CASSKQGPASYEQYF
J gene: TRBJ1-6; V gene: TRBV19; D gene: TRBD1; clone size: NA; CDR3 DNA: TGTGCCAGTAGGGTCCGACAGGGTAGAGGTTCACCCCTCCACTTT; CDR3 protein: CASRVRQGRGSPLHF
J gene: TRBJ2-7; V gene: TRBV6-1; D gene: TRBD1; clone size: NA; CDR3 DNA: TGTGCCAGCAGTTACTCTGGACAGGATTACGAGCAGTACTTC; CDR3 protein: CASSYSGQDYEQYF
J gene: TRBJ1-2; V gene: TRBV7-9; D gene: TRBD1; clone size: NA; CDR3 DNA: TGTGCCAGCAGCTTAGACCCAGTAGGGACAGTGGCGAACTATGGCTACACCTTC; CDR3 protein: CASSLDPVGTVANYGYTF
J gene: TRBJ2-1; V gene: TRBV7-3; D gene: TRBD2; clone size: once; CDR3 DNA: TGTGCCAGCAGTTCACCGCACGTAGCGGGGCCTATCAATGAGCAGTTCTTC; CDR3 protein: CASSSPHVAGPINEQFF
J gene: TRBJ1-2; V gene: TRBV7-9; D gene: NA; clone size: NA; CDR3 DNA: TGTGCCAGCAGCTTAACCGCGACACCCAACTATGGCTACACCTTC; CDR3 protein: CASSLTATPNYGYTF
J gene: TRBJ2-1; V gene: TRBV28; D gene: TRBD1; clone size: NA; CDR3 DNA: TGTGCCAGCAGTTTGGATGGGACAGGCTACAATGAGCAGTTCTTC; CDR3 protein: CASSLDGTGYNEQFF
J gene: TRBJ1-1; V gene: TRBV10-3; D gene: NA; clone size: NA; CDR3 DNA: TGTGCCATCGGTGATCAATGGCAGATGATGAGCACTGAAGCTTTCTTT; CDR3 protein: CAIGDQWQMMSTEAFF
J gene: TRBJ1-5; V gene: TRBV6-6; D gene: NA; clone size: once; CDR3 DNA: TGTGCCAGCCAAAGGGCGCCGTCTCAGCCCCAGCATTTT; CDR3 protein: CASQRAPSQPQHF
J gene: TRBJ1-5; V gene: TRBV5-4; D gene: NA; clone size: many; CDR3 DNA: TGTGCCAGCAGCTTGTATTCCAGTCCTGATAGCAATCAGCCCCAGCATTTT; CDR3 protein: CASSLYSSPDSNQPQHF